These T cell receptor beta chains were read from a single sample in a study of CD4 T cells in relation to SARS-CoV-2 and coronaviruses. No antigens are known for them. Clones were sequenced by immunoSEQ multiplex PCR, and TCRdb holds only the in-frame ones, with some missing. There are tens of thousands of clones in the sample; 76% occur only once, and less than 20% lies in the top ten. Specimen: CD4+ T cells from PBMCs, cultured in vitro. All receptors derive from a human donor in good health. The CDR3 runs from the conserved cysteine through the conserved F or W. Size is stated for part of the rows, as once, few or many counts, or as a class when the clone is expanded.

cdr3_aa: CASSHWGLIGEEASQYF
j_call: TRBJ2-5
clone_size: .
v_call: TRBV3-1/TRBV3-2

cdr3_aa: CASSLLQNTEAFF
j_call: TRBJ1-1
clone_size: .
v_call: TRBV5-5

cdr3_aa: CSGDVLHNEQFF
j_call: TRBJ2-1
clone_size: .
v_call: TRBV29-1

cdr3_aa: CASSKGLAGASAREQFF
j_call: TRBJ2-1
clone_size: .
v_call: TRBV4-1

cdr3_aa: CASSQEFGLGTSGSYEQYF
j_call: TRBJ2-7
clone_size: .
v_call: TRBV3-1/TRBV3-2

cdr3_aa: CASSYLTGLPHEQYF
j_call: TRBJ2-7
clone_size: .
v_call: TRBV6-2/TRBV6-3

cdr3_aa: CASRDRGGGNQPQHF
j_call: TRBJ1-5
clone_size: once
v_call: TRBV6-5

cdr3_aa: CASSVEAASRPYEQYF
j_call: TRBJ2-7
clone_size: .
v_call: TRBV9

cdr3_aa: CASSQEGTSTRPQHF
j_call: TRBJ1-5
clone_size: .
v_call: TRBV3-1/TRBV3-2

cdr3_aa: CASSSQTGVGGYTF
j_call: TRBJ1-2
clone_size: once
v_call: TRBV7-9

cdr3_aa: CASSLAGTGSPGANVLTF
j_call: TRBJ2-6
clone_size: .
v_call: TRBV5-1

cdr3_aa: CSVSQGPNQPQHF
j_call: TRBJ1-5
clone_size: .
v_call: TRBV29-1

cdr3_aa: CASSLVGPTDTQYF
j_call: TRBJ2-3
clone_size: .
v_call: TRBV7-2

cdr3_aa: CAWSANRGGQPQHF
j_call: TRBJ1-5
clone_size: .
v_call: TRBV30

cdr3_aa: CASSHFQGEQYF
j_call: TRBJ2-7
clone_size: .
v_call: TRBV4-1

cdr3_aa: CASSVGFGEGRWTGELFF
j_call: TRBJ2-2
clone_size: .
v_call: TRBV9

cdr3_aa: CASSLESVSGYTF
j_call: TRBJ1-2
clone_size: few
v_call: TRBV7-9

cdr3_aa: CASSYPRQGEETQYF
j_call: TRBJ2-5
clone_size: .
v_call: TRBV6-5

cdr3_aa: CASSPGGAYNEQFF
j_call: TRBJ2-1
clone_size: few
v_call: TRBV18

cdr3_aa: CASSLDARSAGGADTQYF
j_call: TRBJ2-3
clone_size: .
v_call: TRBV11-3

cdr3_aa: CASTETGSGYEQYF
j_call: TRBJ2-7
clone_size: .
v_call: TRBV7-9

cdr3_aa: CASSARDTETQYF
j_call: TRBJ2-5
clone_size: .
v_call: TRBV4-1

cdr3_aa: CASSLIPAQEQYF
j_call: TRBJ2-7
clone_size: few
v_call: TRBV27

cdr3_aa: CASSPGDGPNYGYTF
j_call: TRBJ1-2
clone_size: .
v_call: TRBV4-1

cdr3_aa: CASSGSMNTEAFF
j_call: TRBJ1-1
clone_size: few
v_call: TRBV2

cdr3_aa: CASSRGAVGAEAFF
j_call: TRBJ1-1
clone_size: .
v_call: TRBV25-1

cdr3_aa: CASSIRGDRNQPQHF
j_call: TRBJ1-5
clone_size: few
v_call: TRBV19

cdr3_aa: CASSQGRSGLQETQYF
j_call: TRBJ2-5
clone_size: .
v_call: TRBV4-2

cdr3_aa: CASSYGLAGGANVLTF
j_call: TRBJ2-6
clone_size: .
v_call: TRBV5-4